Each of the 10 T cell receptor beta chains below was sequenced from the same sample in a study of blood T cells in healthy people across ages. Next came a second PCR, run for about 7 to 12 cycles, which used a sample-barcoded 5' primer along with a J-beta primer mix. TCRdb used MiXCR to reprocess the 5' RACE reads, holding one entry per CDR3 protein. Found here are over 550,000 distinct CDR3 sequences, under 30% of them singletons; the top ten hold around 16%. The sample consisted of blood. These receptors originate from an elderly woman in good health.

This chain's CDR3 is CASSPEGASNSPLHF. The CDR3 bases are TGCGCCAGCAGCCCCGAGGGGGCAAGTAATTCACCCCTCCACTTT. J is TRBJ1-6 and V is TRBV4-1, with TRBD1 identical over 7 bases. The CDR3 loop spans 15 amino acids. V lost 4 bases, J lost 6 bases, and 6 bases stayed unmatched. CDR1 and CDR2 (germline): MGHRA, YSYEKL.

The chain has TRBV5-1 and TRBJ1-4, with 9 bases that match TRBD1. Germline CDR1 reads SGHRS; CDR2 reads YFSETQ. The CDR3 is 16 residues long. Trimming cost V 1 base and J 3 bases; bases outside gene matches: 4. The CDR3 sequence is CASSLTGTGPNEKLFF. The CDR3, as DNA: TGCGCCAGCAGCTTGACTGGGACAGGGCCTAATGAAAAACTGTTTTTT.

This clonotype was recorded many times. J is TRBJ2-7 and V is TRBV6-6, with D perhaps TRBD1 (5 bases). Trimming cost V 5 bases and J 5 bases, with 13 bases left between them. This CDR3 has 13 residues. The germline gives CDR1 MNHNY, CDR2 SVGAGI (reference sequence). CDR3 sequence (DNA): TGTGCCAGCAGTGCCCCTGGGGCCGACGAGCAGTACTTC. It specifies CASSAPGADEQYF.

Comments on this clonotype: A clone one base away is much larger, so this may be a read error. As DNA, the CDR3 is TGTGCCAACAGGGATAAGACAGGTCCTATAGCTAACTATGGCTACACCTTC. It yields the protein CANRDKTGPIANYGYTF. The chain links TRBV6-1 to TRBJ1-2; tentative D call: TRBD1 (6 bases). The germline V and J ends were trimmed by 10 bases and 0 bases, with 24 bases remaining between them. This CDR3 is 17 amino acids long. Per the germline V gene, CDR1 is MNHNS and CDR2 is SASEGT.

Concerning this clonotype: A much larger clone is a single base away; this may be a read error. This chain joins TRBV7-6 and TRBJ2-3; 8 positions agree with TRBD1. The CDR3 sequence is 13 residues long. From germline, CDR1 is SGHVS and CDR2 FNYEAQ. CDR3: CAGSTAGGETQYF. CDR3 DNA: TGTGCCGGCAGCACCGCAGGGGGCGAAACGCAGTATTTT.

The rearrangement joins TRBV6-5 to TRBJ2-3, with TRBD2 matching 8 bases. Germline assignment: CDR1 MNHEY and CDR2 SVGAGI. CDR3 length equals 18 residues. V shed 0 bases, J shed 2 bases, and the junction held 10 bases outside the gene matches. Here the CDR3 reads CASSYSPGLVGDTDTQYF. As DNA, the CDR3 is TGTGCCAGCAGTTACTCCCCGGGACTAGTGGGGGACACAGATACGCAGTATTTT.

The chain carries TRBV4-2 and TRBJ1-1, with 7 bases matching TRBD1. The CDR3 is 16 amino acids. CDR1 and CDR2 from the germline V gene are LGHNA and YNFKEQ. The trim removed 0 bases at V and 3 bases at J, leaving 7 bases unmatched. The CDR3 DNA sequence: TGTGCCAGCAGCCAAGAGTCGAGCAGGGGGGACACTGAAGCTTTCTTT. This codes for CASSQESSRGDTEAFF.

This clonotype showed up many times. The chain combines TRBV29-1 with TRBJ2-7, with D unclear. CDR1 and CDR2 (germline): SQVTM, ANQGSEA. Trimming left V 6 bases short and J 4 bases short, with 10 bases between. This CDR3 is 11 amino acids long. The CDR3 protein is CSVALNYEQYF. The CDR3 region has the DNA TGCAGCGTCGCACTCAATTACGAGCAGTACTTC.

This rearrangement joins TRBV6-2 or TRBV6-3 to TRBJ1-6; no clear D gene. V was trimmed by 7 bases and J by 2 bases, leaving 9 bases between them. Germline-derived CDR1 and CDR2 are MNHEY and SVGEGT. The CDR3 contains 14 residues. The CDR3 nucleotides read TGTGCCAGCACCCTTGGCACCTATAATTCACCCCTCCACTTT. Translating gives CASTLGTYNSPLHF.

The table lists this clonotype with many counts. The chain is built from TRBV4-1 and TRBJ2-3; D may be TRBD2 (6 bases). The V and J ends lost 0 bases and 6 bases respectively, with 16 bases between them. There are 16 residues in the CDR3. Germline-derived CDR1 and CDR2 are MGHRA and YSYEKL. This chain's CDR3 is CASSQEAGFGTDTQYF. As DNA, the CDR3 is TGCGCCAGCAGCCAAGAGGCAGGGTTTGGGACTGATACGCAGTATTTT.